This record covers a single TCR beta chain. Its antigen is currently unknown. Produced via immunoSEQ multiplex PCR; TCRdb's table is partial and in-frame only. Here the sample spans about 2.4 million clones, 93% being singletons. This specimen belongs to a study of shared clonotypes between healthy human individuals. Study observations and caveats: In a handful of donors, about 5% of naive CD4 clonotypes appeared in common.

Germline assignment: CDR1 KGHSH and CDR2 LQKENI. After removal of 2 bases from V and 3 bases from J, the junction contained 9 bases not matched to a gene. This CDR3 spans 17 amino acids. This chain joins TRBV18 and TRBJ2-2; 7 positions match TRBD2. Sample: naive CD4+ T cells from PBMCs. The subset is: CD45RA+ positively selected. This sequence was found in a man younger than 35 in good health. Some clones in this sample may be carry-over from other donors' samples. The CDR3 sequence: CASSPAVGGSDTGELFF. The DNA for the CDR3 is TGTGCCAGCTCACCAGCAGTAGGCGGGAGCGACACCGGGGAGCTGTTTTTT. The variable domain in full, with the rest retrieved from reference TRBV18 and TRBJ2-2, is NAGVMQNPRHLVRRRGQEARLRCSPMKGHSHVYWYRQLPEEGLKFMVYLQKENIIDESGMPKERFSAEFPKEGPSILRIQQVVRGDSAAYFCASSPAVGGSDTGELFFGEGSRLTVL.